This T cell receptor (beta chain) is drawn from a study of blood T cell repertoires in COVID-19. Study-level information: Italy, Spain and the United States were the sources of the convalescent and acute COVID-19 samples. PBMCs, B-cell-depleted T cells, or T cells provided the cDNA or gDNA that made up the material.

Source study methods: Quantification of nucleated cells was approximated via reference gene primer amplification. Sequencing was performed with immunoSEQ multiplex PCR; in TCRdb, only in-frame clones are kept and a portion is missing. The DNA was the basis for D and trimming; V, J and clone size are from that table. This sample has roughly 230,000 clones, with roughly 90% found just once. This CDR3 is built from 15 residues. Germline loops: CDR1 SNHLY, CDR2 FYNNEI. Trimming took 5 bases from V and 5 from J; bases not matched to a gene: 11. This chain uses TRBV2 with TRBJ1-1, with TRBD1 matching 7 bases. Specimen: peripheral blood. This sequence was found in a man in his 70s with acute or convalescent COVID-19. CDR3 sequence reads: CASSPGGRSSTEAFF. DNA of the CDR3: TGTGCCAGCAGTCCAGGGGGACGGTCAAGTACTGAAGCTTTCTTT.